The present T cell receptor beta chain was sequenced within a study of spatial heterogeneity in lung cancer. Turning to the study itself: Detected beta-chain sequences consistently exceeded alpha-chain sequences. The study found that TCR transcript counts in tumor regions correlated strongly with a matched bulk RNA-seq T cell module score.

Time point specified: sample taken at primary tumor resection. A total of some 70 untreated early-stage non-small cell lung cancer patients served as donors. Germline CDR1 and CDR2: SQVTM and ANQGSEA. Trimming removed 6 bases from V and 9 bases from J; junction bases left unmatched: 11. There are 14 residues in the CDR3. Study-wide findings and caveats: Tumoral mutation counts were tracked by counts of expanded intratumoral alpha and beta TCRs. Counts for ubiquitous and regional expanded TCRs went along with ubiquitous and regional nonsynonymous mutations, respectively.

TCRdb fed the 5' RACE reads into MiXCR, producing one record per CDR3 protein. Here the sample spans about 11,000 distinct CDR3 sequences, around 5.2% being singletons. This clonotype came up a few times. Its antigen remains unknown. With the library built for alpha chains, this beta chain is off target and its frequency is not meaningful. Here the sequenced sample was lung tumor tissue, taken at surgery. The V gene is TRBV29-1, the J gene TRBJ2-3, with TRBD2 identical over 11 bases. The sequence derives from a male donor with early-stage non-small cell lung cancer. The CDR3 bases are TGCAGCGTGGATAGCGGGGGGGCCGCAATCACGCAGTATTTT. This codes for CSVDSGGAAITQYF.